This TCR beta chain was sequenced during a study of blood T cell repertoires in COVID-19. Across the whole study: Sources were T cells, B-cell-depleted T cells, or PBMCs; the material itself was cDNA or gDNA.

TCRdb's copy holds only in-frame clones and misses some; the assay was immunoSEQ multiplex PCR. The table lists fewer than 350,000 clones, around 90% of them singletons. The V gene's germline CDR1 is LNHDA and CDR2 SQIVND (reference sequence). This CDR3 region has 17 residues. V was clipped by 5 bases and J by 0 bases; unmatched bases: 8. This chain uses TRBV19 with TRBJ1-3; 9 nucleotides agree with TRBD1. Sequencing was performed on peripheral blood. The source is a woman aged 25-40 years with COVID-19, enrolled during active disease. The CDR3 region has the DNA TGTGCCAGTAGTTTTACAGGGGGCCAGTCCTCTGGAAACACCATATATTTT. Protein: CASSFTGGQSSGNTIYF.